The clone carrying this T cell receptor beta chain occurred a few times. Each CDR3 protein gets one entry after TCRdb re-called the 5' RACE reads with MiXCR. The data show under 100,000 distinct CDR3 sequences, less than 6% seen once. The record originates from a study of T cells after yellow fever vaccination. The sample consisted of CD8+ T cells sorted from PBMCs, taken 10 days after the yellow fever booster vaccination. This receptor was obtained from a man aged 18 to 35 who received the YFV17D yellow fever vaccine.

The CDR3 coding sequence is TGTGCCAGCAGTGACTCGAGTCTAAGGGGAAGTCTGTATGGCTACACCTTC. Amino acid sequence: CASSDSSLRGSLYGYTF. This chain connects TRBV6-4 to TRBJ1-2; D may be TRBD1 (5 bases). The CDR3 has 17 amino acids. Germline CDR1 MRHNA, CDR2 SNTAGT. Trimming removed 0 bases at V and 5 bases at J, with 19 bases between.